Listed here are 3 T cell receptor beta chains from one sample, sequenced in a study of T cells in Graves' hyperthyroidism and ophthalmopathy. It was RNA transcripts that yielded the amplified TCR beta CDR3 regions. The primer set for the first-round RT-PCR of the TCR CDR3 was HTBI. A single record per CDR3 protein comes from TCRdb applying MiXCR to the multiplex PCR reads. The data show a few hundred thousand distinct CDR3 sequences, 13% to 15% seen once. The sample comprised blood. Receptor source: a woman aged 45-65 years with Graves' hyperthyroidism that later progressed to Graves' ophthalmopathy.

This clonotype came up a few times. V gene TRBV3-1 combines with J gene TRBJ2-7; D is uncertain. The V end lost 1 base, the J end lost 7 bases, and 17 bases lay between the germline ends. Germline V gene data show CDR1 as LGHDT and CDR2 as YNNKEL (reference sequence). CDR3 length: 15 amino acids. This CDR3 is CASSQGPVFLGEQYF. The CDR3 DNA reads TGTGCCAGCAGCCAAGGGCCGGTGTTCTTAGGTGAGCAGTACTTC.

The V gene is TRBV4-1, the J gene TRBJ2-2; perhaps D is TRBD1 or TRBD2 (5 bases each). The V end lost 3 bases, the J end lost 6 bases, and 14 bases lay between the germline ends. From germline, CDR1 is MGHRA and CDR2 YSYEKL. This CDR3 spans 15 amino acids. The CDR3 protein is CASSQMAGTPGELFF. CDR3 coding DNA: TGCGCCAGCAGCCAGATGGCCGGGACCCCCGGGGAGCTGTTTTTT.

In its sample, this clonotype was seen many times. The genes are TRBV5-6 and TRBJ1-2; 9 bases map to TRBD1. Trimming took 9 bases from V and 4 from J; bases not matched to a gene: 10. Germline V CDR1 and CDR2: SGHDT, YYEEEE. CDR3 length: 14 amino acids. As DNA, the CDR3 is TGTGCCACCTCGACAGGGGGAGACATCTATGGCTACACCTTC. This translates into CATSTGGDIYGYTF.